Reported below is one TCR beta chain. Its antigen is unidentified. This entry belongs to a study of cytotoxic CD8 clonotypes in ibrutinib-treated CLL. Study findings and constraints: Rare overall, public clonotypes shrank or held steady under therapy. Samples were collected at differing times from sustained-remission and progressing patients. Relative to age-matched healthy donors, clonality at baseline was higher, and it tracked circulating CD8+ T-cell counts.

With sequencing, the targeted depth ranged from 1 in 200,000 to 1 in 1 million T cells. The repertoire was sequenced with immunoSEQ multiplex PCR; TCRdb's copy has only in-frame clones and lacks some. The repertoire holds 200,000 to 250,000 clones, with approximately 70% as singletons. Germline V gene data show CDR1 as KGHSH and CDR2 as LQKENI. The CDR3 runs to 13 residues. V was trimmed by 1 base and J by 3 bases, leaving 6 bases between them. The rearrangement links TRBV18 to TRBJ1-1; D gene ambiguous. This TCR was recovered from a human donor with chronic lymphocytic leukemia. The sample was PBMCs, taken after 12 months of ibrutinib treatment. CDR3 in DNA: TGTGCCAGCTCACCACTGAGGGACACTGAAGCTTTCTTT. It specifies CASSPLRDTEAFF.